This T cell receptor (beta chain) was recorded in a study of T cells in Graves' hyperthyroidism and ophthalmopathy. RNA transcripts provided the source from which TCR beta CDR3 regions were amplified. Carried out on the TCR CDR3, a first-round RT-PCR used the HTBI primer set. Each CDR3 protein is one row after TCRdb ran MiXCR on the multiplex PCR reads. The sample lists 400,000 to 500,000 distinct CDR3 sequences; approximately 15% were seen once. The CDR3 spans 12 residues. The germline CDR1 and CDR2 sequences are GTSNPN and SVGIG (reference sequence). Between the trimmed V and J ends, which lost 4 bases and 2 bases, there was a span of 8 bases. This clonotype was seen repeatedly, ten times or more.

This TCR was recovered from a man aged 18 to 29 with Graves' ophthalmopathy. Material for sequencing was blood. The chain is built from TRBV30 and TRBJ2-5, with no clear D. The CDR3 sequence is CAWNLGQETQYF. In DNA form, the CDR3 reads TGTGCCTGGAATTTGGGACAAGAGACCCAGTACTTC.